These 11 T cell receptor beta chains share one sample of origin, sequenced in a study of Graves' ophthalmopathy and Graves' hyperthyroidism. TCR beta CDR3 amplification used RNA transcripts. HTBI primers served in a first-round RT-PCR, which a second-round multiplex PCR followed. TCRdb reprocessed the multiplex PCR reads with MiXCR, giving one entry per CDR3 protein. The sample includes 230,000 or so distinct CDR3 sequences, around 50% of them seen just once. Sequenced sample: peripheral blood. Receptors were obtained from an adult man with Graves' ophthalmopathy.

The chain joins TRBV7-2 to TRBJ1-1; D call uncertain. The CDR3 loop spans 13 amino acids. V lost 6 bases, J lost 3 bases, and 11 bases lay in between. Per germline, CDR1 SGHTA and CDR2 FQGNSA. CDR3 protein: CASSPLPDTEAFF. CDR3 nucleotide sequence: TGTGCCAGCAGTCCCCTCCCTGACACTGAAGCTTTCTTT.

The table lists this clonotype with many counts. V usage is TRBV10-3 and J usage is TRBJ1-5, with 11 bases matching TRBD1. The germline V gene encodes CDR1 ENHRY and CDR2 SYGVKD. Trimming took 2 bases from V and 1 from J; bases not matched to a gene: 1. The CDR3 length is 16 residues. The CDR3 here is CAISERDRGSNQPQHF. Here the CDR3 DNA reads TGTGCCATCAGTGAGCGGGACAGGGGGAGCAATCAGCCCCAGCATTTT.

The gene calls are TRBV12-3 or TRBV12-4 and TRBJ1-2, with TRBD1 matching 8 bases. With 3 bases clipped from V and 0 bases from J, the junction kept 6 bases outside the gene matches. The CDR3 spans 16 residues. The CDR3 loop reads CASSFGGTGANYGYTF. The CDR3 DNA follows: TGTGCCAGCAGTTTTGGGGGGACAGGAGCTAACTATGGCTACACCTTC.

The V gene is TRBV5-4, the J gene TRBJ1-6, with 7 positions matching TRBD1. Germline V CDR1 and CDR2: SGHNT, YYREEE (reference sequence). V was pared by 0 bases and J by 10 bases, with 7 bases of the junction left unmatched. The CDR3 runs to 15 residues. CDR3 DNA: TGTGCCAGCAGCTTGGCCGGGGACAGAGGATCACCCCTCCACTTT. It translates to CASSLAGDRGSPLHF.

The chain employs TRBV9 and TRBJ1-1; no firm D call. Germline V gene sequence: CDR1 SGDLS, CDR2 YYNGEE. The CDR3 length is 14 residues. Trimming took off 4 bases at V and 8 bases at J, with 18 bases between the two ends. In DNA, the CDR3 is TGTGCCAGCAGCTTAGGCCGGGTGAGGACGGAAGCTTTCTTT. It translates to CASSLGRVRTEAFF.

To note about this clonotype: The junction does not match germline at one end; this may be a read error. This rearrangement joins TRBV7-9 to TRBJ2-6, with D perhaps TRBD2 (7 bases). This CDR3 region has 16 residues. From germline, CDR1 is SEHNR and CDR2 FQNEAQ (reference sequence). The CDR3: CALPRGLDSGANVPTF. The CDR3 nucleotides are TGTGCCTTACCGCGGGGGCTTGACTCTGGGGCCAACGTCCCGACTTTC.

Written as DNA, the CDR3 is TGTGCCAGCAGCTTGGACAGGGGGCTAACTAGCAATCAGCCCCAGCATTTT. Amino acids: CASSLDRGLTSNQPQHF. V gene TRBV7-8 combines with J gene TRBJ1-5; 11 positions match TRBD1. The V segment lost 3 bases and the J segment 0 bases; nucleotides outside the gene matches: 4. The CDR3 totals 17 residues. CDR1 is SGHVS, CDR2 FQNEAQ, per germline.

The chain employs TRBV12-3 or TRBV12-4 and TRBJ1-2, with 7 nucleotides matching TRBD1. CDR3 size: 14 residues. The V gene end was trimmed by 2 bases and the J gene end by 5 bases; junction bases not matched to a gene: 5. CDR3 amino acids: CASSLTGQEYGYTF. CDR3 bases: TGTGCCAGCAGTTTAACCGGACAGGAATATGGCTACACCTTC.

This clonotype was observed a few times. The CDR3 loop reads CASRASGSYEQYF. DNA of the CDR3: TGTGCCAGCAGAGCTAGCGGCTCCTACGAGCAGTACTTC. The rearrangement uses TRBV27 and TRBJ2-7; 7 bases are shared with TRBD2. Trimming cost V 6 bases and J 0 bases; bases outside gene matches: 2. Germline V gene lookup returns CDR1 MNHEY and CDR2 SMNVEV (reference sequence). The CDR3 is 13 amino acids.

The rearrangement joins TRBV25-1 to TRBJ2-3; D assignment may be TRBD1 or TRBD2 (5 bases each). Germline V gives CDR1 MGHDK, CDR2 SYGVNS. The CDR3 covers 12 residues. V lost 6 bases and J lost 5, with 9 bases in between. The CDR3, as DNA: TGTGCCAGCAGGACTGGGGGAGATACGCAGTATTTT. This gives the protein CASRTGGDTQYF.

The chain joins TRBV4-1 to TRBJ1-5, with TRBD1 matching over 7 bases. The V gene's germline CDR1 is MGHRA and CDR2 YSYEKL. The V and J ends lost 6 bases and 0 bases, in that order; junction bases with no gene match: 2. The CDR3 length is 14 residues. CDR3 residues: CASRDRYSNQPQHF. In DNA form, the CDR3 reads TGCGCCAGCAGGGACAGGTATAGCAATCAGCCCCAGCATTTT.